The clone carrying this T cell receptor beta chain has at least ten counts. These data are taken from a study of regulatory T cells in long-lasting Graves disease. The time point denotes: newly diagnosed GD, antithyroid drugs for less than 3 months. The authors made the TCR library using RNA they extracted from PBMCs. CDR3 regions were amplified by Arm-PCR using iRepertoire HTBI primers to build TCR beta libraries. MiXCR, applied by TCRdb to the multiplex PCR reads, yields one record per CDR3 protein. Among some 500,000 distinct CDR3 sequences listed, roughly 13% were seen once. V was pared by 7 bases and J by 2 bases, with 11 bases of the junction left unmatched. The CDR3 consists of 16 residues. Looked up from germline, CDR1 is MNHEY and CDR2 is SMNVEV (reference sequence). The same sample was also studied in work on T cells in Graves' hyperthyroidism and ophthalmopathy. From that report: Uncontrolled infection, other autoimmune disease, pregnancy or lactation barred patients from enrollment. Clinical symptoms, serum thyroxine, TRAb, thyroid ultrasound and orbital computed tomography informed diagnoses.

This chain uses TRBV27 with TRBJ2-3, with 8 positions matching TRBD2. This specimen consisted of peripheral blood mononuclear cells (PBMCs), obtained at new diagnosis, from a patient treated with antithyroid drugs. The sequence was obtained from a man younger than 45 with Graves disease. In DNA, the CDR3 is TGTGCCAGCAATAGGCGGGGGGCAGTAGACACAGATACGCAGTATTTT. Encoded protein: CASNRRGAVDTDTQYF.